A selection of T cell receptor beta chains follows, all from one sample in a study of OX40 agonist ivuxolimab in advanced cancers. Here immunoSEQ multiplex PCR was the method, and the copy in TCRdb shows in-frame clones only, minus some. The table has 43,000 or so clones, around 86% seen once; the top ten hold around 30%. This material consisted of CD4+ or CD8+ T cells sorted from blood, taken in a trial of the OX40 agonist ivuxolimab. The receptors stem from an adult with an advanced solid tumor such as melanoma, head and neck, liver or kidney cancer. Each CDR3 is given with its conserved first and last residue. The D gene is left open where the match is weak. Part of the rows lack a size; the others show once, few, many or a class for expanded clones.

TRBJ1-2,TRBD1,TRBV28,once,CASSITGGFYGYTF,TGTGCCAGCAGTATCACAGGGGGCTTCTACGGCTACACCTTC
TRBJ2-1,TRBD2,TRBV6-1,once,CASSRGGAGNEQFF,TGTGCCAGCTCCCGGGGGGGAGCAGGCAATGAGCAGTTCTTC
TRBJ2-5,TRBD2,TRBV6-4,NA,CASSEGPGGVETQYF,TGTGCCAGCAGTGAAGGCCCGGGAGGGGTCGAGACCCAGTACTTC
TRBJ1-5,TRBD1,TRBV7-9,NA,CASSSRTGSYSNQPQHF,TGTGCCAGCAGCTCGCGGACAGGGAGCTATAGCAATCAGCCCCAGCATTTT
TRBJ2-3,NA,TRBV4-2,NA,CASSQGAHIYTDTQYF,TGTGCCAGCAGCCAAGGGGCCCATATTTACACAGATACGCAGTATTTT
TRBJ2-1,TRBD1,TRBV6-1,once,CASRVPRGPYNEQFF,TGTGCCAGCAGGGTCCCGAGGGGGCCTTACAATGAGCAGTTCTTC
TRBJ2-2,NA,TRBV18,NA,CASSPQPLTTNTGELFF,TGTGCCAGCTCACCACAACCCCTGACAACGAACACCGGGGAGCTGTTTTTT
TRBJ2-7,NA,TRBV7-2,NA,CASSLAGLSSYEQYF,TGTGCCAGCAGCTTAGCGGGACTGAGCTCCTACGAGCAGTACTTC
TRBJ1-2,TRBD1,TRBV4-1,NA,CASSQAGQGYDYGYTF,TGCGCCAGCAGCCAAGCCGGACAGGGATATGACTATGGCTACACCTTC
TRBJ1-1,NA,TRBV7-8,NA,CASSLGRRDTEAFF,TGTGCCAGCAGCCTGGGTCGACGGGACACTGAAGCTTTCTTT
TRBJ1-3,NA,TRBV28,NA,CASSPLGEFSGNTIYF,TGTGCCAGCAGTCCTTTAGGGGAATTCTCTGGAAACACCATATATTTT
TRBJ2-7,NA,TRBV14,NA,CASSLDLRSEQYF,TGTGCCAGCAGCCTAGACCTGCGCTCCGAGCAGTACTTC
TRBJ2-2,TRBD1,TRBV9,NA,CASSVGATGGLTGELFF,TGTGCCAGCAGCGTAGGTGCGACAGGGGGACTTACCGGGGAGCTGTTTTTT
TRBJ1-4,TRBD1,TRBV27,few,CASSSTGLDEKLFF,TGTGCCAGCAGTTCGACAGGGTTGGATGAAAAACTGTTTTTT
TRBJ2-1,TRBD2,TRBV4-2,NA,CASSLIQGGGNEQFF,TGTGCCAGCAGCTTAATTCAGGGCGGGGGCAATGAGCAGTTCTTC
TRBJ2-7,NA,TRBV7-9,NA,CASSLGGRDEQYF,TGTGCCAGCAGCTTGGGGGGGCGGGACGAGCAGTACTTC
TRBJ2-2,NA,TRBV28,NA,CASGGFGDANTGELFF,TGTGCCAGCGGGGGATTCGGGGACGCGAACACCGGGGAGCTGTTTTTT
TRBJ1-2,TRBD1,TRBV6-6,NA,CASSRGRGRSLYGYTF,TGTGCCAGCAGTCGGGGCAGGGGGCGCAGCCTTTATGGCTACACCTTC
TRBJ2-6,NA,TRBV30,NA,CAWSLGANVLTF,TGTGCCTGGAGTTTGGGGGCCAACGTCCTGACTTTC
TRBJ2-3,NA,TRBV11-1,few,CASSPRDSTDTQYF,TGTGCCAGCAGCCCCAGGGATAGCACAGATACGCAGTATTTT
TRBJ2-1,NA,TRBV9,once,CASSVEVGVKYNEQFF,TGTGCCAGCAGCGTAGAGGTGGGGGTGAAATACAATGAGCAGTTCTTC
TRBJ2-1,TRBD1,TRBV30,NA,CAWSVDRTGGSYNEQFF,TGTGCCTGGAGTGTTGATAGGACAGGGGGTTCCTACAATGAGCAGTTCTTC
TRBJ2-2,TRBD2,TRBV11-3,NA,CASSRTSGGSGELFF,TGTGCCAGCAGCCGCACTAGCGGGGGGTCCGGGGAGCTGTTTTTT
TRBJ2-5,NA,TRBV7-2,NA,CASSLYAGAETQYF,TGTGCCAGCAGCTTATACGCGGGGGCGGAGACCCAGTACTTC
TRBJ1-1,NA,TRBV25-1,few,CASIGNTEAFF,TGTGCCAGCATCGGAAACACTGAAGCTTTCTTT
TRBJ1-4,NA,TRBV9,few,CASSVRWCREKLFF,TGTGCCAGCAGCGTACGTTGGTGCAGAGAAAAACTGTTTTTT
TRBJ2-5,NA,TRBV9,once,CASSGGYQETQYF,TGTGCCAGCAGCGGGGGCTACCAAGAGACCCAGTACTTC
TRBJ2-1,TRBD2,TRBV6-5,NA,CASLTLREIPGEQFF,TGTGCCAGTCTAACCCTGCGGGAGATCCCCGGTGAGCAGTTCTTC
TRBJ1-3,NA,TRBV14,NA,CASSASPYTIYF,TGTGCCAGCAGCGCTTCCCCATACACCATATATTTT
TRBJ2-5,NA,TRBV7-9,NA,CASSLGGAGAETQYF,TGTGCCAGCAGCTTAGGCGGTGCCGGGGCCGAGACCCAGTACTTC
TRBJ2-1,TRBD2,TRBV4-1,NA,CASSPQGSGGLQFF,TGCGCCAGCAGCCCCCAGGGTAGCGGGGGGTTACAGTTCTTC
TRBJ2-5,NA,TRBV7-9,NA,CASSPEEGGTQYF,TGTGCCAGCAGCCCGGAGGAGGGAGGGACCCAGTACTTC
TRBJ1-2,NA,TRBV2,NA,CAGGVGYNYGYTF,TGTGCCGGTGGGGTCGGCTACAACTATGGCTACACCTTC
TRBJ2-4,TRBD1,TRBV5-4,NA,CASSSNNRGDIQYF,TGTGCCAGCAGCTCGAATAACAGGGGCGACATTCAGTACTTC
TRBJ2-5,NA,TRBV2,NA,CASSRQETQYF,TGTGCCAGCAGTAGGCAAGAGACCCAGTACTTC
TRBJ2-1,TRBD2,TRBV7-3,NA,CASSRSGASYNEQFF,TGTGCCAGCAGCCGTAGCGGGGCCTCCTACAATGAGCAGTTCTTC
TRBJ2-7,TRBD2,TRBV6-5,NA,CATNRASGRGIEQYF,TGTGCCACTAATAGGGCTAGCGGGAGAGGGATCGAGCAGTACTTC
TRBJ2-7,TRBD2,TRBV7-2,NA,CASSTRTSGYEQYF,TGTGCCAGCAGCACAAGGACTAGCGGCTACGAGCAGTACTTC
TRBJ1-5,NA,TRBV19,NA,CASSTDIPARQPQHF,TGTGCCAGTAGTACCGACATACCCGCCCGTCAGCCCCAGCATTTT
TRBJ1-2,NA,TRBV7-8,NA,CASSDLSSYGYTF,TGTGCCAGCAGTGATCTAAGCAGCTATGGCTACACCTTC
TRBJ2-3,NA,TRBV19,once,CASSIALTQYF,TGTGCCAGTAGTATAGCCTTGACGCAGTATTTT
TRBJ2-6,NA,TRBV27,NA,CASRTVGANVLTF,TGTGCCAGCAGAACTGTTGGGGCCAACGTCCTGACTTTC
TRBJ2-3,TRBD1,TRBV4-1,NA,CASSQAPGTGGSDTQYF,TGCGCCAGCAGCCAAGCCCCCGGGACAGGGGGCTCAGATACGCAGTATTTT
TRBJ1-5,NA,TRBV5-8,NA,CASSSVGGNQPQHF,TGTGCCAGCAGCTCGGTAGGGGGCAATCAGCCCCAGCATTTT
TRBJ2-3,TRBD1,TRBV11-2,NA,CASSLDLARGKTDTQYF,TGTGCCAGCAGCTTAGACCTCGCCAGGGGGAAGACAGATACGCAGTATTTT
TRBJ2-3,NA,TRBV15,NA,CATSRLSTDTQYF,TGTGCCACCAGCAGACTTAGCACAGATACGCAGTATTTT
TRBJ2-2,NA,TRBV21-1,NA,CASSKGPLLGWNTGELFF,TGTGCCAGCAGCAAAGGTCCCCTTCTTGGTTGGAACACCGGGGAGCTGTTTTTT
TRBJ1-6,NA,TRBV7-3,NA,CASSLGQRGDSPLHF,TGTGCCAGCAGCTTAGGACAGAGGGGGGATTCACCCCTCCACTTT
TRBJ2-3,TRBD2,TRBV11-1,once,CASSLPRLAGVGDTQYF,TGTGCCAGCAGCTTACCCCGGCTAGCGGGAGTAGGAGATACGCAGTATTTT
TRBJ2-3,NA,TRBV9,once,CASSVSFVGTDTQYF,TGTGCCAGCAGCGTGTCGTTTGTGGGCACAGATACGCAGTATTTT
TRBJ1-1,NA,TRBV5-6,NA,CASSFGTVNTEAFF,TGTGCCAGCAGCTTCGGGACTGTGAACACTGAAGCTTTCTTT
TRBJ2-2,TRBD2,TRBV9,few,CASSPTSGGYTGELFF,TGTGCCAGCAGCCCAACTAGCGGGGGTTACACCGGGGAGCTGTTTTTT
TRBJ1-6,NA,TRBV5-1,NA,CASRGGQDNSPLHF,TGCGCCAGTCGGGGGGGGCAAGATAATTCACCCCTCCACTTT
TRBJ2-5,NA,TRBV2,NA,CASSEGGYQETQYF,TGTGCCAGCAGTGAGGGAGGTTACCAAGAGACCCAGTACTTC